Below, 3 T cell receptor beta chains from the same sample are listed, as sequenced in a study of shared clonotypes between healthy human individuals. Profiling relied on immunoSEQ multiplex PCR, and the TCRdb table lists in-frame clones only, not all of them. This sample has around 1.5 million clones; about 98% occur once, and the top ten carry around 0.45%. The sample taken for sequencing was naive CD4+ T cells sorted from blood. Subset described: CD45RA+ positively selected. The receptors here all came from a man younger than 45 in good health.

The J gene is TRBJ2-5, the V gene TRBV4-1; D is tentatively TRBD1 or TRBD2 (5 bases each). Trimming shortened V by 1 base and J by 2 bases, and 14 bases separated the two germline ends. Germline V lookup: CDR1 MGHRA, CDR2 YSYEKL. CDR3 length: 16 residues. The DNA of the CDR3 is TGCGCCAGCAGCCAAGTACCACGGGGCTGGCAAGAGACCCAGTACTTC. This gives the protein CASSQVPRGWQETQYF.

The chain is built from TRBV5-4 and TRBJ1-2; TRBD1 might be the D (5 bases). V lost 4 bases, J lost 6 bases, and 19 bases lay in between. CDR1 is SGHNT and CDR2 is YYREEE in the germline V gene (reference sequence). The CDR3 covers 15 residues. This CDR3 reads CASSPPQTVGDGYTF. CDR3 in DNA: TGTGCCAGCAGCCCCCCGCAGACAGTCGGGGATGGCTACACCTTC.

The chain combines TRBV5-1 with TRBJ2-3; 9 bases map to TRBD1. Germline V lookup: CDR1 SGHRS, CDR2 YFSETQ. Trimming removed 0 bases from V and 6 bases from J; junction bases left unmatched: 11. CDR3 length equals 17 residues. Here the CDR3 reads CASSLVRDRVIEDTQYF. The CDR3 region has the DNA TGCGCCAGCAGCTTGGTACGGGACAGGGTAATTGAGGATACGCAGTATTTT.